The source of this TCR beta chain is a study of T cell responses to AZD1222 COVID-19 vaccine (dated by TCRdb to the early 2020s). About the full investigation: AZD1222 recipients with second doses at about 4 weeks or about 12 weeks were pooled, because spike-specific TCR depth and breadth did not differ between schedules. TCR sequencing covered roughly 230 trial participants: 200 to 210 given two doses of AZD1222 and 26 given two doses of MenACWY control vaccine. Trial participants were enrolled into age subgroups of 18-55, 56-69 and 70-plus years, which contained about 150, 27 and 61 TCR-sequenced participants, respectively. What the research found in general, with its limitations: Most participants were white British and females outnumbered males, and the authors suggested that clonal diversity may have been underestimated. After two AZD1222 doses, spike-specific TCR breadth and depth were significantly higher than at day 0 and than in MenACWY recipients. Only a handful of AZD1222 recipients were SARS-CoV-2 seropositive at baseline, limiting conclusions about previously exposed vaccinees. Because no day 14 peak-response samples were available, the repertoires could be characterized only after the peak T cell response. Reportedly, close to half of the unique spike-specific TCRs recognized epitopes lying outside the regions that are mutated in the B.1.351 and B.1.1.7 variants. In the small 56-69-year group, the increase in depth fell short of significance, most likely because of low power. The whole spike protein was spanned by vaccine-associated CD4 TCRs, and dominant responses were seen in regions 160-218 and 743-854.

Explained via the paper, the time point label denotes: baseline before first vaccination. The vaccinee samples were drawn from two UK trials, COV001 and COV002, one of which was a single-blind randomized controlled phase 2/3 trial testing AZD1222 (ChAdOx1 nCoV-19) in healthy adults. For TCRbeta chain sequencing, PBMC samples from trial participants were taken at day 0 and at day 28 after the second dose. The CDR3 regions of human TCRbeta chains were analyzed by immunosequencing. Per the authors' processing: Repertoire TCRs were checked for matches against a reference library of SARS-CoV-2-specific TCRs that had been generated using the MIRA antigen-specificity platform. Breadth was defined as the fraction of unique TCRs that were SARS-CoV-2-associated, and depth was defined as the fraction of total T cells that were SARS-CoV-2-associated. Each spike-specific TCR was assigned to its reactive spike region and to a CD4 or CD8 class using the MIRA data. Log10-transformed breadth and depth values were compared by one-way ANOVA with Sidak's multiple comparisons tests. TCRdb holds this immuneACCESS table with in-frame rearrangements only. Some clones are missing; in checked studies, unresolved V genes explain under half, and the rest has no known cause. V, J and clone size reflect that table, while D and trimming were determined from the DNA. The sample yields around 150,000 clones; roughly 94% were counted once. 1.3% of the sample rests with the top ten.

Trimming leaves V shorter by 0 bases and J shorter by 1 base, with the junction holding 6 bases beyond the gene matches. The CDR3 spans 18 residues, from the cysteine through the phenylalanine. The retained sequence is limited to the CDR3, 54 bases, with the frame set at the first base. CDR1 and CDR2 are read off the germline V gene (reference sequence) as LGHDT and YNNKEL. On this clone itself: The target of this receptor is not known. The sample holds no much larger clone one base away, and base qualities are not on file.

The sequence is built from TRBV3-1 (or the pseudogene TRBV3-2) and TRBJ1-4; 9 middle bases align to TRBD1. The sequencing here drew on peripheral blood, taken on day 0 of AZD1222 vaccination. The sequence was obtained from an adult in good health. The CDR3 corresponds to CASSQERTGGKTNEKLFF. The nucleotides read TGTGCCAGCAGCCAAGAAAGAACAGGGGGCAAAACTAATGAAAAACTGTTTTTT.